This T cell receptor beta chain originates from a study of identical twins. Notes on the study in general: The study drew conclusions from cross-sectional statistical analysis, not from following the same donors.

The donors were all healthy and Caucasian. A universal primer site was created by template switching, with the cDNA bearing unique molecular identifiers. TCRdb called the 5' RACE reads again in MiXCR, with one record for every CDR3 protein. This sample yields nearly 900,000 distinct CDR3 sequences, of which about 12% are seen a single time; around 1.5% belongs to the top ten. In this sample, this clonotype turned up a few times. Its antigen is still unknown. The CDR3 spans 15 residues. J gave up 4 bases and V 5 bases, and 6 bases lay outside the gene matches. CDR1 SGHVS and CDR2 FQNEAQ come from the germline V gene. This sample also belongs to another study, concerning yellow fever vaccine responses in identical twins.

Sequencing was performed on PBMCs. The chain has TRBV7-8 and TRBJ2-1; TRBD1 aligns across 9 bases. This TCR was sampled from a woman between 18 and 29 years old in good health. The CDR3 region is CASSPNRGPYNEQFF. The CDR3, as DNA: TGTGCCAGCAGCCCAAACAGGGGGCCTTACAATGAGCAGTTCTTC. The whole variable domain, remainder taken from reference TRBV7-8 and TRBJ2-1, is GAGVSQSPRYKVAKRGQDVALRCDPISGHVSLFWYQQALGQGPEFLTYFQNEAQLDKSGLPSDRFFAERPEGSVSTLKIQRTQQEDSAVYLCASSPNRGPYNEQFFGPGTRLTVL.